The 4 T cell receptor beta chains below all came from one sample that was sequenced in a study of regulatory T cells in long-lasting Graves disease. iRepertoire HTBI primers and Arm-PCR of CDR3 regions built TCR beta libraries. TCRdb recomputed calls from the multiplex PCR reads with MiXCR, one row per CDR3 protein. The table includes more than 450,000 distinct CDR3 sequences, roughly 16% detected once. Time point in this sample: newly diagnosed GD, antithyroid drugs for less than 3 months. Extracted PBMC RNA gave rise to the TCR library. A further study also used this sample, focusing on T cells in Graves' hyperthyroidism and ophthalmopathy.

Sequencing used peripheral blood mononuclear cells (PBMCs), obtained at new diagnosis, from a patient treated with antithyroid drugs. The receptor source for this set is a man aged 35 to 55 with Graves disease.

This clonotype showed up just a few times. In nucleotides, the CDR3 is TGCAGCGCCAACCGACTTGGCTCCTACAATGAGCAGTTCTTC. It codes for CSANRLGSYNEQFF. The chain recombines TRBV29-1 with TRBJ2-1; D not certain. Trimming cost V 7 bases and J 0 bases, with 13 bases left between them. CDR1 SQVTM and CDR2 ANQGSEA come from the germline V gene. The CDR3 covers 14 residues.

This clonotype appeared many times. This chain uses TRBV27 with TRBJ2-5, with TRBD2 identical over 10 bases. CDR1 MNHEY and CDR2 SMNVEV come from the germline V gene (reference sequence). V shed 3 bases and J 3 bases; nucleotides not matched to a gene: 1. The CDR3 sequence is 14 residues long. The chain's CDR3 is CASSFLAGEETQYF. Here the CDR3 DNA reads TGTGCCAGCAGTTTCCTAGCGGGAGAAGAGACCCAGTACTTC.

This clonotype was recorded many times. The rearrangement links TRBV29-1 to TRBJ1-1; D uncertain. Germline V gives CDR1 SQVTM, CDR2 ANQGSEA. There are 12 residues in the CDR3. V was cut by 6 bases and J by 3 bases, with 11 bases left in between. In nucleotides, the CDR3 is TGCAGCGTGGAGCGGGCCGACACTGAAGCTTTCTTT. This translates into CSVERADTEAFF.

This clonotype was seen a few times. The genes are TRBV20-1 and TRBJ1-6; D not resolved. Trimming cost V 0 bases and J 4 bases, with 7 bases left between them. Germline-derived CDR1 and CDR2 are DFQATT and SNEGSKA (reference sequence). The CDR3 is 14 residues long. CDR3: CSARDGEYNSPLHF. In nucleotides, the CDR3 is TGCAGTGCTAGAGACGGAGAATATAATTCACCCCTCCACTTT.